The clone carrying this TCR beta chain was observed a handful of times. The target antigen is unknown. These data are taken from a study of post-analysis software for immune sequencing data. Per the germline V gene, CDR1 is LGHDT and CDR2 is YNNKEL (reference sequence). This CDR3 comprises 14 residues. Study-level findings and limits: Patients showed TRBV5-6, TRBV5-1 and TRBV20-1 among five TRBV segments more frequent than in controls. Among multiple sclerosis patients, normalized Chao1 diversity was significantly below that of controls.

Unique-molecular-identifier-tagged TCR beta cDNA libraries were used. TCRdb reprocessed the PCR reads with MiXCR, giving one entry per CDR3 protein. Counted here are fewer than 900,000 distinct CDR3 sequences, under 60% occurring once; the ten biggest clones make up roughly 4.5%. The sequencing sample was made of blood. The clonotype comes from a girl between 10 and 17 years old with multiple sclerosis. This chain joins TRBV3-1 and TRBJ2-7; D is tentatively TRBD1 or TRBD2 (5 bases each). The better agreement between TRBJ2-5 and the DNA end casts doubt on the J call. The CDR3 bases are TGTGCCAGCAGCCAAGGGGACGACGTGGAGACCCAGTACTTC. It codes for CASSQGDDVETQYF.